Each of the 9 T cell receptor beta chains below was sequenced from the same sample in a study of CD8 T cells in ankylosing spondylitis. Study-level findings and limits: A TCR beta motif of eight or nine highly homologous variants seemed to mark ankylosing spondylitis blood.

Their recognized antigens are unknown. MiXCR, applied by TCRdb to the 5' RACE reads, yields one record per CDR3 protein. The table has more than 650,000 distinct CDR3 sequences, approximately 10% seen once. The sample was blood, either unsorted or a sorted T cell fraction (not recorded which). The receptor source for this set is a male donor with ankylosing spondylitis.

The CDR3 region is CASSSGLAGEQYF. The CDR3 coding sequence is TGCGCCAGCAGCTCCGGACTAGCGGGGGAGCAGTACTTC. This chain joins TRBV5-1 and TRBJ2-7; TRBD2 aligns across 12 bases. The V gene's germline CDR1 is SGHRS and CDR2 YFSETQ. V shed 3 bases and J 7 bases; nucleotides not matched to a gene: 2. The CDR3 covers 13 residues.

The chain joins TRBV7-2 to TRBJ2-1; 11 bases agree with TRBD2. This CDR3 has 15 amino acids. CDR1 and CDR2 from the germline V gene are SGHTA and FQGNSA. J was trimmed by 8 bases and V by 2 bases; bases with no gene match: 5. This CDR3 is CASSLFLSGGDEQFF. The CDR3 DNA reads as TGTGCCAGCAGCTTATTTCTTAGCGGGGGGGATGAGCAGTTCTTC.

This clonotype was counted many times. The chain uses TRBV20-1 and TRBJ1-1; D not resolved. The V gene lost 3 bases and the J gene lost 3 bases, with 5 bases spanning the gap. Germline CDR1 DFQATT, CDR2 SNEGSKA (reference sequence). The CDR3 is made up of 11 amino acids. CDR3 protein: CSARADTEAFF. The DNA of the CDR3 is TGCAGTGCTAGGGCAGACACTGAAGCTTTCTTT.

The chain employs TRBV10-1 and TRBJ1-1; D unresolved. Germline V lookup: CDR1 WNHNN, CDR2 SYGVQD (reference sequence). The V and J ends lost 0 bases and 0 bases respectively, with 8 bases between them. This CDR3 has 15 residues. The CDR3 is CASSESAGLNTEAFF. CDR3 DNA: TGCGCCAGCAGTGAGTCGGCCGGACTGAACACTGAAGCTTTCTTT.

The chain employs TRBV4-3 and TRBJ2-7; no reliable D call. The ends were cut back, 0 bases at V and 0 bases at J, with 12 bases in the middle. CDR3 size: 16 residues. Germline V gene data show CDR1 as LGHNA and CDR2 as YSLEER. In nucleotides, the CDR3 is TGCGCCAGCAGCCAAGATTGGCGGAAGAGCTCCTACGAGCAGTACTTC. Amino acids: CASSQDWRKSSYEQYF.

J is TRBJ2-1 and V is TRBV20-1; possibly TRBD1 for D (6 bases). Per germline, CDR1 DFQATT and CDR2 SNEGSKA (reference sequence). The CDR3 extends over 18 amino acids. The germline V and J ends were trimmed by 6 bases and 0 bases, with 24 bases remaining between them. CDR3 DNA sequence: TGCAGTGCCCCGGCCCTCGGTAGGGGGACAAGCTCCTACAATGAGCAGTTCTTC. Translated: CSAPALGRGTSSYNEQFF.

This clonotype was seen a handful of times. J is TRBJ2-5 and V is TRBV20-1; D gene ambiguous. The germline V gene has CDR1 DFQATT and CDR2 SNEGSKA (reference sequence). Trimming removed 5 bases at V and 4 bases at J, with 11 bases between. The CDR3 consists of 12 residues. The CDR3 coding sequence is TGCAGTGCTCCTGACAACGGAGAGACCCAGTACTTC. Translating gives CSAPDNGETQYF.

The chain combines TRBV4-2 with TRBJ1-2; 7 bases are shared with TRBD1. With V trimmed by 4 bases and J by 7 bases, 9 bases remained unmatched. The CDR3 sequence is 14 residues long. CDR1 is LGHNA, CDR2 YNFKEQ, per germline. The CDR3 region has the DNA TGTGCCAGCAGCCCGACCCAGACAGGGTTTGGCTACACCTTC. Its translation: CASSPTQTGFGYTF.

This clonotype was counted between two and nine times. This chain connects TRBV10-3 to TRBJ2-7; TRBD2 is a possible D gene (5 bases). The CDR3 is 13 amino acids. Germline assignment: CDR1 ENHRY and CDR2 SYGVKD. Trimming shortened V by 4 bases and J by 9 bases, and 16 bases separated the two germline ends. The DNA for the CDR3 is TGTGCCATCAGTGCTAACACCCCTGGAGGGCAGTACTTC. It translates to CAISANTPGGQYF.